The T cell receptor (beta chain) described here comes from a study of T cells expressing NK-cell markers. TCRdb re-called the 5' RACE reads, yielding one record per CDR3 amino acid sequence without DNA. The sample totals fewer than 7,500 distinct CDR3 sequences. Germline V CDR1 and CDR2: SGDLS, YYNGEE. The CDR3 totals 14 residues. By frequency, this clonotype registers medium-sized. The specimen sequenced was blood T cells: a sorted CD56 or NKG2C T cell subset, CD4+ or CD8+ T cells, or bulk PBMC T cells (not recorded which). This receptor was identified in a young man in good health. This chain joins TRBV9 and TRBJ2-7; as DNA is missing, the TRBD1 call by TCRdb cannot be tested. The CDR3 sequence is CASSVRTASYEQYF.